Shown below are 21 T cell receptor beta chains from a single sample sequenced in a study of naive and memory T cell subsets. The SP2 primer and nested alpha and beta constant region primers amplified ligated cDNA in four rounds. TCRdb used MiXCR to reprocess the 5' RACE reads, holding one entry per CDR3 protein. The table lists tens of thousands of distinct CDR3 sequences, around 8% of them singletons. TCR cDNA received a 3' ligated oligonucleotide that carried a UMI. Receptors were obtained from a female donor in good health.

This clonotype was seen ten or more times. The chain is built from TRBV7-9 and TRBJ1-1; D may be TRBD1 (6 bases). Trimming took off 6 bases at V and 3 bases at J, with 14 bases between the two ends. Germline V gives CDR1 SEHNR, CDR2 FQNEAQ (reference sequence). The CDR3 length is 14 residues. CDR3: CASRITGRDTEAFF. The CDR3 DNA reads TGTGCCAGCAGGATTACAGGGAGGGACACTGAAGCTTTCTTT. The full variable domain, completed using reference TRBV7-9 and TRBJ1-1, is DTGVSQNPRHKITKRGQNVTFRCDPISEHNRLYWYRQTLGQGPEFLTYFQNEAQLEKSRLLSDRFSAERPKGSFSTLEIQRTEQGDSAMYLCASRITGRDTEAFFGQGTRLTVV.

The CDR3 here is CASSLAGEGTNQPQHF. In DNA form, the CDR3 reads TGTGCCAGCAGCTTGGCCGGGGAGGGGACTAATCAGCCCCAGCATTTT. The chain employs TRBV5-4 and TRBJ1-5, with D maybe TRBD1 (5 bases). Per germline, CDR1 SGHNT and CDR2 YYREEE (reference sequence). The V and J ends lost 0 bases and 4 bases respectively, with 14 bases between them. The CDR3 covers 16 residues.

The V call is TRBV2, the J call TRBJ1-4; D uncertain. V was shortened by 5 bases and J by 4 bases, with 11 bases between the two germline ends. The CDR3 loop spans 14 amino acids. Germline V gene data show CDR1 as SNHLY and CDR2 as FYNNEI. This CDR3 reads CASSLESDNEKLFF. The CDR3 DNA follows: TGTGCCAGCAGTCTCGAATCCGATAATGAAAAACTGTTTTTT.

This clonotype was detected many times. The rearrangement links TRBV7-2 to TRBJ2-7; D unresolved. Trimming removed 7 bases from V and 3 bases from J, with 16 bases in between. This CDR3 is 14 amino acids long. The germline V gene encodes CDR1 SGHTA and CDR2 FQGNSA. The CDR3 bases are TGTGCCAGCACCTACTCAGGCGTTGGCTACGAGCAGTACTTC. It encodes CASTYSGVGYEQYF.

The chain is built from TRBV4-3 and TRBJ2-3; TRBD2 matches 10 bases. Losses at the gene ends were 0 bases for V and 2 bases for J; bases not matched to a gene: 11. Germline V CDR1 and CDR2: LGHNA, YSLEER. The CDR3 contains 19 residues. The CDR3 region is CASSQELVLSGGDTDTQYF. The CDR3 nucleotides are TGCGCCAGCAGCCAAGAACTGGTTCTAAGCGGGGGGGACACAGATACGCAGTATTTT.

This clonotype was found many times. The chain uses TRBV12-3 or TRBV12-4 and TRBJ2-3, with 10 bases fitting TRBD1. V gave up 2 bases and J gave up 13 bases; unmatched junction bases: 6. This CDR3 spans 13 amino acids. The CDR3 DNA reads as TGTGCCAGCAGTTTACTTGTGGGGACAGGGGAGTATTTT. Encoded protein: CASSLLVGTGEYF.

The rearrangement joins TRBV6-5 to TRBJ2-1; D unresolved. V was pared by 8 bases and J by 0 bases, with 14 bases between. CDR3 length: 15 residues. Germline CDR1 reads MNHEY; CDR2 reads SVGAGI. DNA of the CDR3: TGTGCCAGCGGACCCGTAGGCCGCTCCTACAATGAGCAGTTCTTC. Encoded protein: CASGPVGRSYNEQFF.

Comment on this clonotype: This may be a read error: a much more frequent sequence differs by one nucleotide. V usage is TRBV7-2 and J usage is TRBJ1-2; D ambiguous. Germline V gene data show CDR1 as SGHTA and CDR2 as FQGNSA. The CDR3 contains 11 residues. CDR3 protein: CASSPHYGDTF. The CDR3 nucleotides read TGTGCCAGCAGCCCCCACTATGGCGACACCTTC.

This clonotype was found a few times. The V and J genes are TRBV5-1 and TRBJ1-2; TRBD1 might be the D (5 bases). CDR1 and CDR2 (germline): SGHRS, YFSETQ. Trimming pared 1 base from V and 3 bases from J, leaving 10 bases between. The CDR3 loop spans 14 amino acids. Written as DNA, the CDR3 is TGCGCCAGCAGCTTGTCCGGGACGGACTATGGCTACACCTTC. Translating gives CASSLSGTDYGYTF.

The rearrangement uses TRBV6-1 and TRBJ2-5, with TRBD1 identical over 7 bases. This CDR3 has 15 amino acids. Losses at the gene ends were 3 bases for V and 1 base for J; bases not matched to a gene: 5. The germline V gene encodes CDR1 MNHNS and CDR2 SASEGT. CDR3 nucleotides: TGTGCCAGCAGTGATACGGGACAGACCCAAGAGACCCAGTACTTC. Translated: CASSDTGQTQETQYF.

In its sample, this clonotype was seen many times. V gene TRBV19 combines with J gene TRBJ1-2, with TRBD1 matching over 9 bases. The CDR3 loop spans 14 amino acids. The junction had 12 bases not matched to a gene; V was cut back by 10 bases and J by 6 bases. Germline assignment: CDR1 LNHDA and CDR2 SQIVND (reference sequence). For the CDR3, the DNA is TGTGCCACACCGAAAGAGGACAGGGGAAATGGCTACACCTTC. Amino acid sequence: CATPKEDRGNGYTF.

This clonotype was seen more than once but under ten times. This chain uses TRBV6-6 with TRBJ2-7; the D gene could be TRBD1 or TRBD2 (6 bases each). The CDR3 is 14 amino acids. The V end was cut by 5 bases, the J end by 2 bases, with 13 bases between. Germline CDR1 reads MNHNY; CDR2 reads SVGAGI (reference sequence). The CDR3 spells CASSPGGGPYEQYF. In nucleotides, the CDR3 is TGTGCCAGCAGTCCCGGAGGGGGTCCCTACGAGCAGTACTTC.

This clonotype showed up just a few times. The V gene is TRBV7-9, the J gene TRBJ2-4; no clear D. Per the germline V gene, CDR1 is SEHNR and CDR2 is FQNEAQ (reference sequence). V lost 5 bases to trimming and J lost 0 bases, with 14 bases between them. The CDR3 totals 16 residues. The CDR3 reads CASSPQPHPAKNIQYF. For the CDR3, the DNA is TGTGCCAGCAGCCCTCAGCCCCACCCAGCCAAAAACATTCAGTACTTC.

This clonotype was counted at least ten times. This chain connects TRBV6-2 or TRBV6-3 to TRBJ1-5, with D uncertain. The V and J ends lost 8 bases and 0 bases respectively, with 11 bases between them. Germline values: CDR1 MNHEY, CDR2 SVGEGT. This CDR3 is 14 amino acids long. This CDR3 is CASALWGSNQPQHF. The DNA for the CDR3 is TGTGCCAGCGCGTTGTGGGGTAGCAATCAGCCCCAGCATTTT.

This clonotype was seen many times. The rearrangement links TRBV20-1 to TRBJ2-7, with D tentatively TRBD2 (6 bases). The V gene's germline CDR1 is DFQATT and CDR2 SNEGSKA (reference sequence). V gave up 1 base and J gave up 3 bases, with 16 bases separating them. The CDR3 extends over 15 amino acids. Here the CDR3 DNA reads TGCAGTGCTAGAGTGGGACTCCTGGGACTCTACGAGCAGTACTTC. Its protein is CSARVGLLGLYEQYF.

In its sample, this clonotype was seen many times. The rearrangement links TRBV27 to TRBJ1-4; 9 nucleotides agree with TRBD1. J lost 5 bases, V lost 5 bases, and 6 bases had no gene match. The CDR3 has 15 residues. Germline CDR1 MNHEY, CDR2 SMNVEV (reference sequence). This CDR3 is CASSRAGTGNEKLFF. The CDR3 DNA reads as TGTGCCAGCAGTCGCGCCGGGACAGGGAATGAAAAACTGTTTTTT. The full variable domain, with the rest looked up from reference TRBV27 and TRBJ1-4, is EAQVTQNPRYLITVTGKKLTVTCSQNMNHEYMSWYRQDPGLGLRQIYYSMNVEVTDKGDVPEGYKVSRKEKRNFPLILESPSPNQTSLYFCASSRAGTGNEKLFFGSGTQLSVL.

This clonotype was counted only a few times. This chain uses TRBV20-1 with TRBJ1-4; D remains ambiguous. Trimming cost V 3 bases and J 0 bases, with 11 bases left between them. In germline, CDR1 is DFQATT, CDR2 SNEGSKA (reference sequence). The CDR3 contains 15 residues. Here the CDR3 DNA reads TGCAGTGCTAGGGGGAGTGAGGCAACTAATGAAAAACTGTTTTTT. It is translated as CSARGSEATNEKLFF.

Note on this clonotype: The junction and the germline gene differ at one end; a read error may be behind it. The rearrangement joins TRBV4-3 to TRBJ2-2, with TRBD1 matching over 9 bases. The CDR3 is 17 amino acids. CDR1 and CDR2 from the germline V gene are LGHNA and YSLEER. In DNA, the CDR3 is TGCGCCAGCAGCCGGGCGAGGGGGACAGGGAACACCTGGGAGCTGTTTTTT. The encoded protein is CASSRARGTGNTWELFF.

This clonotype was counted at least ten times. The chain uses TRBV20-1 and TRBJ1-1; 7 nucleotides align to TRBD1. Trimming cost V 3 bases and J 4 bases; bases outside gene matches: 14. CDR3 size: 16 residues. Per the germline V gene, CDR1 is DFQATT and CDR2 is SNEGSKA (reference sequence). CDR3 sequence (DNA): TGCAGTGCTAGCCCTAGGACAGGCAGGGGAGGCACTGAAGCTTTCTTT. Translating it yields CSASPRTGRGGTEAFF.

This clonotype was picked up many times. The CDR3 is CASRPNLLTGNTEAFF. CDR3 coding DNA: TGTGCCAGCAGGCCCAACCTACTTACTGGGAACACTGAAGCTTTCTTT. V and J are TRBV7-2 and TRBJ1-1; unclear D gene. The V gene lost 6 bases and the J gene lost 1 base, with 18 bases spanning the gap. The CDR3 has 16 amino acids. Germline assignment: CDR1 SGHTA and CDR2 FQGNSA.

This clonotype was detected many times. The CDR3 spells CASRPDNQPQHF. DNA of the CDR3: TGTGCCAGCAGACCAGACAATCAGCCCCAGCATTTT. The rearrangement links TRBV12-3 or TRBV12-4 to TRBJ1-5; D gene ambiguous. Between the trimmed V and J ends, which lost 6 bases and 3 bases, there was a span of 6 bases. This CDR3 has 12 amino acids.